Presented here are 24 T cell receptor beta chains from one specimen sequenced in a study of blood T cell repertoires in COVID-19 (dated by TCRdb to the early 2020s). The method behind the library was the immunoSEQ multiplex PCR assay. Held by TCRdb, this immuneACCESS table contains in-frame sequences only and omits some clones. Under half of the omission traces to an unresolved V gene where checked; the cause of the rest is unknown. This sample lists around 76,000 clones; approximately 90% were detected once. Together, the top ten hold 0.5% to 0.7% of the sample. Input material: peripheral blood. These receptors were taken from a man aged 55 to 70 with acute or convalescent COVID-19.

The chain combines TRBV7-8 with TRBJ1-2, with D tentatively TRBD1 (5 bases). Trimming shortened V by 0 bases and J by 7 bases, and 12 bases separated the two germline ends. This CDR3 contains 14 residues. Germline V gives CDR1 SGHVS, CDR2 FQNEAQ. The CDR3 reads CASSLAQGGFGYTF. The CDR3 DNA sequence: TGTGCCAGCAGCTTAGCGCAGGGCGGATTTGGCTACACCTTC.

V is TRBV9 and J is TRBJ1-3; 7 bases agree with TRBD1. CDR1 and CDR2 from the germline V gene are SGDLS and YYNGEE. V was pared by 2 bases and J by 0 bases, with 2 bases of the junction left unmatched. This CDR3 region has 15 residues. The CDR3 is CASSVRQGSGNTIYF. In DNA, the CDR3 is TGTGCCAGCAGCGTGCGACAGGGCTCTGGAAACACCATATATTTT.

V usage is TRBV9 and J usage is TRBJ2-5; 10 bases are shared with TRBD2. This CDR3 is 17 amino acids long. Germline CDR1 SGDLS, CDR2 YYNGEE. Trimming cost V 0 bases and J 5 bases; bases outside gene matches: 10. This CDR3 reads CASSVAPPTSGIETQYF. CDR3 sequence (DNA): TGTGCCAGCAGCGTAGCTCCCCCTACTAGCGGGATCGAGACCCAGTACTTC. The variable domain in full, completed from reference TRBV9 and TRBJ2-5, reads DSGVTQTPKHLITATGQRVTLRCSPRSGDLSVYWYQQSLDQGLQFLIQYYNGEERAKGNILERFSAQQFPDLHSELNLSSLELGDSALYFCASSVAPPTSGIETQYFGPGTRLLVL.

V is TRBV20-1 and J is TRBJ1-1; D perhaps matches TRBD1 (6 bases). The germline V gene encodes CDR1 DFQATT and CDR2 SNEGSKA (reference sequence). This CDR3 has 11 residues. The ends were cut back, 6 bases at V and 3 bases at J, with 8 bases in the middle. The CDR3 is CSAPGDTEAFF. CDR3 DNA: TGCAGTGCCCCAGGGGACACTGAAGCTTTCTTT.

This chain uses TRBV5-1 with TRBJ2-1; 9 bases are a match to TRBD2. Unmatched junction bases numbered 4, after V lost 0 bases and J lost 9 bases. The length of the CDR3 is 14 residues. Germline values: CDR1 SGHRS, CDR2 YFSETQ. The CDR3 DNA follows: TGCGCCAGCAGCTTGGCTAGCGGGATGGTTGAGCAGTTCTTC. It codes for CASSLASGMVEQFF.

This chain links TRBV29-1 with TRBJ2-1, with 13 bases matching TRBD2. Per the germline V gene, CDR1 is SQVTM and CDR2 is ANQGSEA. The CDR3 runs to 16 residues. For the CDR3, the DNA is TGCTCGTTGGCCAAACGGGGACTAGCGGGAAGGTATGAGCAGTTCTTC. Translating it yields CSLAKRGLAGRYEQFF.

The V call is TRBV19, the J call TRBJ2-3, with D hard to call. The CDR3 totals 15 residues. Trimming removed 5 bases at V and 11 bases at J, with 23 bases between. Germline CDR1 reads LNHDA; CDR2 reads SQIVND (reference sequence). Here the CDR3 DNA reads TGTGCCAGTAGTTCCCTCACAATCGCCTCTTTACAGCAGTATTTT. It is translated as CASSSLTIASLQQYF.

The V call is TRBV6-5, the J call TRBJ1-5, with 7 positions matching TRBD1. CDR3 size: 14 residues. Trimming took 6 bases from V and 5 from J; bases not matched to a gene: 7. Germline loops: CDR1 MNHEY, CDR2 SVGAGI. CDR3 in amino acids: CASRSAGGHQPQHF. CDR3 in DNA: TGTGCCAGCAGGTCGGCAGGGGGGCATCAGCCCCAGCATTTT.

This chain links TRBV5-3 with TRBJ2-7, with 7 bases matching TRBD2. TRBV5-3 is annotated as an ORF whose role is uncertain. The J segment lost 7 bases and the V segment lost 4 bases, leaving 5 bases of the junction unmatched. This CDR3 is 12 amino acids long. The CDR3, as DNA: TGTGCCAGAAGCCCCGTGGGGGGGGAGCAGTACTTC. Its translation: CARSPVGGEQYF.

This CDR3 reads CASMTGPSSYEQYF. The CDR3 nucleotides read TGTGCCAGCATGACAGGGCCGAGCTCCTACGAGCAGTACTTC. J is TRBJ2-7 and V is TRBV6-4, with TRBD1 matching over 7 bases. The CDR3 covers 14 residues. In germline, CDR1 is MRHNA, CDR2 SNTAGT. Trimming cost V 7 bases and J 0 bases; bases outside gene matches: 6.

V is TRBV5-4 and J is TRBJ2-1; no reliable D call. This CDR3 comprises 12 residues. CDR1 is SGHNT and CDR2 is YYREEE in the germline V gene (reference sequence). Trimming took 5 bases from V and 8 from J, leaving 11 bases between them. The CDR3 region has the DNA TGTGCCAGCAGTCTAGATCTCCATGAGCAGTTCTTC. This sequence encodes CASSLDLHEQFF.

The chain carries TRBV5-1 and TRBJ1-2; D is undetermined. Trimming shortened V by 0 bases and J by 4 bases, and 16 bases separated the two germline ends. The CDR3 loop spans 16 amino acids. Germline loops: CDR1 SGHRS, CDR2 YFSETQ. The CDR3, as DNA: TGCGCCAGCAGCTTGGGTACACCGGGGTCCGGCTATGGCTACACCTTC. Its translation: CASSLGTPGSGYGYTF.

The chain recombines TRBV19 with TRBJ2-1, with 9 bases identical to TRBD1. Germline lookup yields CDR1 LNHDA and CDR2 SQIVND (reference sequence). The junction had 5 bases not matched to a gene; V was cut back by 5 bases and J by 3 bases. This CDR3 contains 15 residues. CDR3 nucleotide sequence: TGTGCCAGTAGTTCCGGGACAGGGAGCTACAATGAGCAGTTCTTC. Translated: CASSSGTGSYNEQFF.

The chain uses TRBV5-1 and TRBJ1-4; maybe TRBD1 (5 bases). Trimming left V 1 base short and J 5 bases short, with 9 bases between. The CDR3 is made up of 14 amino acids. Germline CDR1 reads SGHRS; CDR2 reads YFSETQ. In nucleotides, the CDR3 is TGCGCCAGCAGCTTGTGGCAGGGCAATGAAAAACTGTTTTTT. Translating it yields CASSLWQGNEKLFF.

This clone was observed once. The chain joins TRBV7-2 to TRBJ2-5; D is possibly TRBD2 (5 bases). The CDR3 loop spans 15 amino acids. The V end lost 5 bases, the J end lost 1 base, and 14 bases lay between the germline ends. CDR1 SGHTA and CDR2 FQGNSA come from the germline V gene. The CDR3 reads CASSPRRAAQETQYF. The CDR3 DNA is TGTGCCAGCAGCCCCCGGCGAGCGGCCCAAGAGACCCAGTACTTC.

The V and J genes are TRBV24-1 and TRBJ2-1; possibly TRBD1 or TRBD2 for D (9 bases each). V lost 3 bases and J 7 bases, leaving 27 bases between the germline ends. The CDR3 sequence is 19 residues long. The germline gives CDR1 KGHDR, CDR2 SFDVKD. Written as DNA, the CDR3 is TGTGCCACCAGTGATCCGGGACAGGGAAATCTAGCGGGACAAAATGAGCAGTTCTTC. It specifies CATSDPGQGNLAGQNEQFF.

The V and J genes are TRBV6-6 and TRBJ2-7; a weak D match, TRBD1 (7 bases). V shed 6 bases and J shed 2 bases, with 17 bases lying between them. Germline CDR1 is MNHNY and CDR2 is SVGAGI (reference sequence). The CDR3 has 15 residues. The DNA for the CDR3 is TGTGCCAGCAGCGGAGGGGGCCCCTCTGCCTACGAGCAGTACTTC. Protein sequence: CASSGGGPSAYEQYF.

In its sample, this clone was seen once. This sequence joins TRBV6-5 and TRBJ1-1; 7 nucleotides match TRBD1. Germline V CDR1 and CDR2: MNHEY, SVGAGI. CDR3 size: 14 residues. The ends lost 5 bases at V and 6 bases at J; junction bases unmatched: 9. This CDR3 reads CASSNGQVFSEAFF. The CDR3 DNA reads TGTGCCAGCAGTAACGGACAGGTTTTCTCTGAAGCTTTCTTT.

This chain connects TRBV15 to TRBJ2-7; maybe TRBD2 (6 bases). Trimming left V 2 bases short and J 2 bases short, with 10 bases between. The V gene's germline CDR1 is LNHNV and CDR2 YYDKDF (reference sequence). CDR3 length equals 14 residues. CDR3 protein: CATSRRTTTYEQYF. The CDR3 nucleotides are TGTGCCACCAGCAGACGGACTACAACCTACGAGCAGTACTTC.

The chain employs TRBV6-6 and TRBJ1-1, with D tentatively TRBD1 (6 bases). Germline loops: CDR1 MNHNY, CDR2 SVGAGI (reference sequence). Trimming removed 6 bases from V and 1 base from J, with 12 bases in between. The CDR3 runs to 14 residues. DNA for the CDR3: TGTGCCAGCAGACCCGGGACACCGAACACTGAAGCTTTCTTT. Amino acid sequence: CASRPGTPNTEAFF.

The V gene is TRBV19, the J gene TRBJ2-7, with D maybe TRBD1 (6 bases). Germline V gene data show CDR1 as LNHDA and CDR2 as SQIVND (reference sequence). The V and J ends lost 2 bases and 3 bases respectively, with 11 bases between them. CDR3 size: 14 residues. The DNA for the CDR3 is TGTGCCAGTAGTATACAGGGGAAAGACTACGAGCAGTACTTC. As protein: CASSIQGKDYEQYF.

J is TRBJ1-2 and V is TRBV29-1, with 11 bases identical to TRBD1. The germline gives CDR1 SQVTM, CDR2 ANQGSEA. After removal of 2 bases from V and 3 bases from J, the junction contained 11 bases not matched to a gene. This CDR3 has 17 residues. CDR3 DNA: TGCAGCGTTGAATTGGCGCTGGGGACAGGGGGAGACTATGGCTACACCTTC. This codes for CSVELALGTGGDYGYTF.

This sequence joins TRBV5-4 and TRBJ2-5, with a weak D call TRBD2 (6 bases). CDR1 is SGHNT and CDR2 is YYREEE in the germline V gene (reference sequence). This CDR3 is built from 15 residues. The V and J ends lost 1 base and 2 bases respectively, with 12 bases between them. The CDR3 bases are TGTGCCAGCAGCTTGTGGGCCGCGGGGCAAGAGACCCAGTACTTC. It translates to CASSLWAAGQETQYF. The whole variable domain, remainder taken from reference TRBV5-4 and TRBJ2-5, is ETGVTQSPTHLIKTRGQQVTLRCSSQSGHNTVSWYQQALGQGPQFIFQYYREEENGRGNFPPRFSGLQFPNYSSELNVNALELDDSALYLCASSLWAAGQETQYFGPGTRLLVL.

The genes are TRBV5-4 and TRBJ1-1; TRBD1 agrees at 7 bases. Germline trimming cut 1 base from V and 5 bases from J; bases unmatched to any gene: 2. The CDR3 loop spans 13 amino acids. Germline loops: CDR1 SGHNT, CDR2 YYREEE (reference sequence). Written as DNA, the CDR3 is TGTGCCAGCAGCTTGACACAGGGGACTGAAGCTTTCTTT. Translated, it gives CASSLTQGTEAFF.